This is a list of T cell receptor beta chains from one sample in a study of Ad26.COV2.S vaccination and SARS-CoV-2 variants. The table came from immunoSEQ multiplex PCR; TCRdb's copy has only in-frame clones and leaves some out. This table has roughly 380,000 clones, roughly 94% appearing once. This sample comprised peripheral blood, obtained after recovery from COVID-19. The receptors were sampled from a human donor who had recovered from COVID-19. The CDR3 runs from the conserved cysteine through the conserved F or W. The order of the fields is J gene, V gene, clone size, D gene, CDR3 DNA, CDR3 protein. A D gene is named only where the DNA matches it firmly. Expanded clones are given a class, and other clones once, few, many or no size at all.

TRBJ2-5 | TRBV7-2 | . | TRBD2 | TGTGCCAGCAGCCCCCGCGCCGGGAACACGGGAGGGACCCAGTACTTC | CASSPRAGNTGGTQYF
TRBJ1-5 | TRBV7-2 | few | . | TGTGCCAGCAGGAAGACAGGCGCGGGTCAGCCCCAGCATTTT | CASRKTGAGQPQHF
TRBJ2-7 | TRBV28 | . | . | TGTGCCAGCAGTTCCCTTGCTAGGGGGGCACACGAGCAGTACTTC | CASSSLARGAHEQYF
TRBJ1-1 | TRBV7-2 | . | . | TGTGCCAGCAGCCAAAGTCAGGGGCGGGCTGAAGCTTTCTTT | CASSQSQGRAEAFF
TRBJ2-1 | TRBV7-2 | . | . | TGTGCCAGCAGCTCTCCCACCAGCGATGAGCAGTTCTTC | CASSSPTSDEQFF
TRBJ2-7 | TRBV7-2 | once | TRBD2 | TGTGCCACCCGCGGACTAGCTTCATACGAGCAGTACTTC | CATRGLASYEQYF
TRBJ2-5 | TRBV7-9 | . | . | TGTGCCAGCAGCTTAGTCAACAGACAAGAGACCCAGTACTTC | CASSLVNRQETQYF
TRBJ2-2 | TRBV5-1 | . | . | TGCGCCAGCAGAGTAGGTGGGGGGCCGGCGAACACCGGGGAGCTGTTTTTT | CASRVGGGPANTGELFF
TRBJ2-7 | TRBV29-1 | . | . | TGCAGCGTTTCTCTCCGACAATATCCTAGGGGCTACGAGCAGTACTTC | CSVSLRQYPRGYEQYF
TRBJ2-1 | TRBV9 | many | . | TGTGCCAGCAGCGTAGAACCTAATGAGCAGTTCTTC | CASSVEPNEQFF
TRBJ2-2 | TRBV5-1 | . | . | TGCGCCAGCAGTTCGACGGGGGTTTCGAACACCGGGGAGCTGTTTTTT | CASSSTGVSNTGELFF
TRBJ2-7 | TRBV6-5 | . | TRBD1 | TGTGCCAGCAGTTCTGGACAGGGCACATACGAGCAGTACTTC | CASSSGQGTYEQYF
TRBJ1-2 | TRBV7-9 | . | TRBD1 | TGTGCCAGCAGATACGGACAGGGGCCCTTCAAGGGAAACTATGGCTACACCTTC | CASRYGQGPFKGNYGYTF
TRBJ1-2 | TRBV6-5 | . | . | TGTGCCAGCCTCAGCCGGGACAAAATCTATGGCTACACCTTC | CASLSRDKIYGYTF
TRBJ1-6 | TRBV27 | . | . | TGTGCCAGCAGCTCCTCGACAGGAAATTCACCCCTCCACTTT | CASSSSTGNSPLHF
TRBJ1-1 | TRBV6-1 | . | . | TGTGCCAGCAGTGAGATCACTGAAGCTTTCTTT | CASSEITEAFF
TRBJ1-2 | TRBV6-1 | . | . | TGTGCCAGCAGTGCAGCCGTACAGGGTCAGACCGGCTACACCTTC | CASSAAVQGQTGYTF
TRBJ1-2 | TRBV9 | . | . | TGTGCCAGCAGCGTAGGAAATGGCTATGGCTACACCTTC | CASSVGNGYGYTF
TRBJ1-3 | TRBV21-1 | once | . | TGTGCCAGCAGCAAGAGGAGGGTTGGAAACACCATATATTTT | CASSKRRVGNTIYF
TRBJ2-3 | TRBV20-1 | once | . | TGCAGTGCTAGTGTAGATACGCAGTATTTT | CSASVDTQYF
TRBJ1-2 | TRBV9 | . | . | TGTGCCAGCAGCCCTCAACCTTTTGACTATGGCTACACCTTC | CASSPQPFDYGYTF
TRBJ1-2 | TRBV4-1 | few | . | TGCGCCAGCAGCCAAGATCAGGGCGAGACTCGCGGCTACACCTTC | CASSQDQGETRGYTF
TRBJ1-5 | TRBV18 | . | . | TGTGCCAGCTCTCCGGACAGCAATCAGCCCCAGCATTTT | CASSPDSNQPQHF
TRBJ1-3 | TRBV10-1 | . | . | TGCGCCAGCAGTGAATTGCCAGAAAGGGAACCCATATATTTT | CASSELPEREPIYF
TRBJ2-7 | TRBV7-6 | . | TRBD1 | TGTGCCAGCAGCCCGAGGGACAGGCCTACCTACGAGCAGTACTTC | CASSPRDRPTYEQYF
TRBJ2-2 | TRBV9 | . | TRBD1 | TGTGCCAGCAGCGAGGCCGGGACAGGGAACACCGGGGAGCTGTTTTTT | CASSEAGTGNTGELFF
TRBJ1-2 | TRBV10-1 | . | TRBD1 | TGCGCCAGCAGTGAGGATGCCAGGGGGCCTGGAGGCTACACCTTC | CASSEDARGPGGYTF
TRBJ1-1 | TRBV19 | . | . | TGTGCCAGTAGTATTAACCCGGGGTCGGCTTTCTTT | CASSINPGSAFF
TRBJ2-4 | TRBV13 | . | . | TGTGCCAGCAGCTCAAGCGTGAAGGGTCAGGATGGCATTCAGTACTTC | CASSSSVKGQDGIQYF
TRBJ1-3 | TRBV25-1 | . | . | TGTGCCAGCAGTGAATATAAACGTCCAGGTAGCTCTGGAAACACCATATATTTT | CASSEYKRPGSSGNTIYF
TRBJ2-1 | TRBV15 | . | TRBD1 | TGTGCCACGGAATTGGACAGGCGAAACTCCTACAATGAGCAGTTCTTC | CATELDRRNSYNEQFF
TRBJ2-2 | TRBV9 | . | . | TGTGCCAGCACCTTGGGGGGGGCGCCGAACACCGGGGAGCTGTTTTTT | CASTLGGAPNTGELFF
TRBJ2-1 | TRBV9 | . | TRBD2 | TGTGCCAGCAGTTTACTAGCGGGGGGACTAGACAATGAGCAGTTCTTC | CASSLLAGGLDNEQFF
TRBJ1-2 | TRBV9 | . | . | TGTGCCAGCAGCGCAGACGACAGCTATGGCTACACCTTC | CASSADDSYGYTF
TRBJ1-2 | TRBV19 | . | . | TGTGCCAGTAGTATCAGTAGGAACTATGGCTACACCTTC | CASSISRNYGYTF
TRBJ1-2 | TRBV7-2 | . | . | TGTGCCAGCAGCTTAGGGGGCGACTATGGCTACACCTTC | CASSLGGDYGYTF
TRBJ1-5 | TRBV27 | . | . | TGTGCCAGCAGTCGCAGACCTAATCAGCCCCAGCATTTT | CASSRRPNQPQHF
TRBJ2-3 | TRBV18 | . | . | TGTGCCAGCTCATCCCCCCTCTCCACAGATACGCAGTATTTT | CASSSPLSTDTQYF
TRBJ1-6 | TRBV23-1 | few | . | TGCGCCAGCAGTCATCGTTTTCTAAGCTCCTATAATTCACCCCTCCACTTT | CASSHRFLSSYNSPLHF
TRBJ1-1 | TRBV5-1 | . | . | TGCGCCAGCAGCCTAACGGGGGACTACACTGAAGCTTTCTTT | CASSLTGDYTEAFF
TRBJ2-1 | TRBV2 | . | . | TGTGCCAGCAGTCCCGGCAGAGCAAGCTCCTACAATGAGCAGTTCTTC | CASSPGRASSYNEQFF
TRBJ2-7 | TRBV5-1 | . | TRBD1 | TGCGCCAGCAGCTTCGCGAGCGACAGGGTCCCCTACGAGCAGTACTTC | CASSFASDRVPYEQYF
TRBJ2-3 | TRBV6-4 | . | . | TGTGCCAGCAGTGAAGATTGGGGGGCCAACACAGATACGCAGTATTTT | CASSEDWGANTDTQYF
TRBJ2-7 | TRBV28 | . | . | TGTGCCAGCACCCGGACGGGGGTATACGAGCAGTACTTC | CASTRTGVYEQYF
TRBJ2-7 | TRBV19 | many | . | TGTGCCAGTAGTAATAACCGGGACACTATTACCTACGAGCAGTACTTC | CASSNNRDTITYEQYF
TRBJ2-7 | TRBV9 | once | . | TGTGCCAGCAGCATTGAAGGGTCATACGAGCAGTACTTC | CASSIEGSYEQYF
TRBJ1-1 | TRBV10-1 | . | . | TGCGCCAGCAGTATCCCCGGGATGAACACTGAAGCTTTCTTT | CASSIPGMNTEAFF
TRBJ2-7 | TRBV28 | . | . | TGTGCCAGCAGTCCATGGGCCTACGAGCAGTACTTC | CASSPWAYEQYF
TRBJ1-2 | TRBV6-5 | . | . | TGTGCCAGCGCAGGGTTTTCTAACTATGGCTACACCTTC | CASAGFSNYGYTF